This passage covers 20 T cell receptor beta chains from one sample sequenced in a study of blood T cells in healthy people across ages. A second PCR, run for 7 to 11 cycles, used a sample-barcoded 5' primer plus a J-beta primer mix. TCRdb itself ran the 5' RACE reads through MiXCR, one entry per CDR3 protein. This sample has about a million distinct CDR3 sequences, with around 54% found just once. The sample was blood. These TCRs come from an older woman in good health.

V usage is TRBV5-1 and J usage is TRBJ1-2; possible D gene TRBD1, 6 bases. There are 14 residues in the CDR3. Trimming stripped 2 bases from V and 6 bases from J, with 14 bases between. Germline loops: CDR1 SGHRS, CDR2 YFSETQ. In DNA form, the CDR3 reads TGCGCCAGCAGCTTCGGGGGGCTGTTTGATGGCTACACCTTC. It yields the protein CASSFGGLFDGYTF.

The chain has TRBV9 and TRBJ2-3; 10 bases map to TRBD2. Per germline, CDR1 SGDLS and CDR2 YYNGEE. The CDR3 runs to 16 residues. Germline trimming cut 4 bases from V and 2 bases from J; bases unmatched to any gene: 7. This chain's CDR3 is CASSPEAGGPTDTQYF. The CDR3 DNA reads TGTGCCAGCAGCCCCGAAGCGGGAGGGCCCACAGATACGCAGTATTTT.

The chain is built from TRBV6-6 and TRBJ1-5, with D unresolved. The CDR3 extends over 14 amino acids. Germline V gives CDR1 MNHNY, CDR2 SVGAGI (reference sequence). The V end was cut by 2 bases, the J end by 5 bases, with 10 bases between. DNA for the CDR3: TGTGCCAGCAGTTACCGAGGGTTTGATCAGCCCCAGCATTTT. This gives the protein CASSYRGFDQPQHF.

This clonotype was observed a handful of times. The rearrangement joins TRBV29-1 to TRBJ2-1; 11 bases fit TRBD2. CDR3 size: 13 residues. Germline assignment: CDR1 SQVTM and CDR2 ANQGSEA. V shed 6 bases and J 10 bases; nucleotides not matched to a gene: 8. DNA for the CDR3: TGCAGCGTCGCGACTAGCGGGACGGGAGAGCAGTTCTTC. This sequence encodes CSVATSGTGEQFF.

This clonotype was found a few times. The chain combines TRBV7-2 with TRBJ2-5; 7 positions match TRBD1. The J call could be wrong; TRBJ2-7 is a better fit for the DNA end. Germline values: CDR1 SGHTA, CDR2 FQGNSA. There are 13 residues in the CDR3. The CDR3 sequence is CASRKGQNYEQYF. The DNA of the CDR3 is TGTGCCAGCAGAAAGGGACAGAACTACGAGCAGTACTTC.

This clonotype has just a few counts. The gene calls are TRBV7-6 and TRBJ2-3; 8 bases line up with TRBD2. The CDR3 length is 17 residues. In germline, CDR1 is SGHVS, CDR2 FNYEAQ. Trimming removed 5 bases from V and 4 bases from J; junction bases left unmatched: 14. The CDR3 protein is CASSPRLGSGSSDTQYF. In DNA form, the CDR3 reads TGTGCCAGCAGCCCCCGCCTTGGCAGCGGGAGTTCAGATACGCAGTATTTT.

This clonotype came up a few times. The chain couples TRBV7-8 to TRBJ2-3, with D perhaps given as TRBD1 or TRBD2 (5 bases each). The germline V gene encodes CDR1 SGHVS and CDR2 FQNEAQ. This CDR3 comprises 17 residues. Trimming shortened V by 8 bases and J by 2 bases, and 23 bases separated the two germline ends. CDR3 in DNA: TGTGCCAGCTCTATCCCGCACCGGGACGATACCACAGATACGCAGTATTTT. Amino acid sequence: CASSIPHRDDTTDTQYF.

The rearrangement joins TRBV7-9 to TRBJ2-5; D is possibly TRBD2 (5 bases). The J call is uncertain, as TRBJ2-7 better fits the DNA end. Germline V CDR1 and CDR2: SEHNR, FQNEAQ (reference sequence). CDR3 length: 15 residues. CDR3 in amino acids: CASSLFGEMLGEQYF. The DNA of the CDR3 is TGTGCCAGCAGCTTATTTGGGGAGATGTTGGGCGAGCAGTACTTC.

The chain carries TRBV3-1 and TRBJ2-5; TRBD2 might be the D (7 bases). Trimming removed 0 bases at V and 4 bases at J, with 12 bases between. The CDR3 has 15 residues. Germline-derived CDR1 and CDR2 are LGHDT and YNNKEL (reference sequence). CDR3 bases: TGTGCCAGCAGCCAAGACGATAGGGGGGGAGAGACCCAGTACTTC. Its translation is CASSQDDRGGETQYF.

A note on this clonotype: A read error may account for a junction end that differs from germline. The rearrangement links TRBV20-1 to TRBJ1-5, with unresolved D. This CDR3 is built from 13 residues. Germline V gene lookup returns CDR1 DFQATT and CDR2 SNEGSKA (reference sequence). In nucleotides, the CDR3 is TGCAGTGCCACTCCTCTCGGAAATCGGCCCCAGCATTTT. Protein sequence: CSATPLGNRPQHF.

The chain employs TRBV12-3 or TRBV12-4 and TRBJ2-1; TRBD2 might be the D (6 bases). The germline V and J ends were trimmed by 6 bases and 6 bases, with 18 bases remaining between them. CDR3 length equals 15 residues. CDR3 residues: CASSPFGLAANEQFF. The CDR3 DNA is TGTGCCAGCAGCCCGTTTGGGTTAGCGGCCAATGAGCAGTTCTTC.

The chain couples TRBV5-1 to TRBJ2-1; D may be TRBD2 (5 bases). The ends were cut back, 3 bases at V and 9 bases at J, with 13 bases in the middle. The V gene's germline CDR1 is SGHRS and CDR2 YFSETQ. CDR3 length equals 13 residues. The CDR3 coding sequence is TGCGCCAGCAGCTCAGGACTCGACGGTGAGCAGTTCTTC. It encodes CASSSGLDGEQFF.

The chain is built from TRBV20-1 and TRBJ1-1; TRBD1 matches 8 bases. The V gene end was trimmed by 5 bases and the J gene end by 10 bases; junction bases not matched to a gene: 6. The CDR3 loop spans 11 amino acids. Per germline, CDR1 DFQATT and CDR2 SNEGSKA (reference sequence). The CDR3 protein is CSAGGQGRAFF. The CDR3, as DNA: TGCAGTGCTGGAGGACAGGGAAGAGCTTTCTTT.

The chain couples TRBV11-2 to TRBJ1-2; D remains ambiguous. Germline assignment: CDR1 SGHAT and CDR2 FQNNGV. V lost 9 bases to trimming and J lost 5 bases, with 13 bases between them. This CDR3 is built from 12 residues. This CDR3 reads CASSNPGYGYTF. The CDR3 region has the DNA TGTGCCAGTAGCAATCCGGGGTATGGCTACACCTTC.

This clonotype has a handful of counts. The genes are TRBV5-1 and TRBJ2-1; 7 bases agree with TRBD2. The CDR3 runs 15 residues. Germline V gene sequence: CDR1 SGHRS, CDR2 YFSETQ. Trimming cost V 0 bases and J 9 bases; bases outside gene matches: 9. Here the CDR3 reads CASSLAGREGGEQFF. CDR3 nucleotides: TGCGCCAGCAGCTTGGCAGGCAGGGAGGGTGGTGAGCAGTTCTTC.

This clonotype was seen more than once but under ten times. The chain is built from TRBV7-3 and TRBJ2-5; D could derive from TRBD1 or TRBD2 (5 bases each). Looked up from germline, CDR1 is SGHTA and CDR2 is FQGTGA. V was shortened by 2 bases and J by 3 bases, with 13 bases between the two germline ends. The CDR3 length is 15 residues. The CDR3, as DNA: TGTGCCAGCAGCTTAGTCGGGACGGATAAAGAGACCCAGTACTTC. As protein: CASSLVGTDKETQYF.

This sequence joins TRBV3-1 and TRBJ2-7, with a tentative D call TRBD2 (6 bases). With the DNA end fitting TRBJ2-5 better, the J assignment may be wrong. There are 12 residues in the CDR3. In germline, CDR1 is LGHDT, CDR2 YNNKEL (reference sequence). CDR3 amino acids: CASVSEGETQYF. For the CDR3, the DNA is TGTGCCAGCGTATCGGAGGGAGAGACCCAGTACTTC.

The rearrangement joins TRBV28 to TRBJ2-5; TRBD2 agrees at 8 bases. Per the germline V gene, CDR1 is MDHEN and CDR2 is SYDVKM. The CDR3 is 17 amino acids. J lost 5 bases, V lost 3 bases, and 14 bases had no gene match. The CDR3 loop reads CASSFPPFERERETQYF. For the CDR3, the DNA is TGTGCCAGCAGTTTCCCCCCTTTCGAGCGGGAGAGGGAGACCCAGTACTTC.

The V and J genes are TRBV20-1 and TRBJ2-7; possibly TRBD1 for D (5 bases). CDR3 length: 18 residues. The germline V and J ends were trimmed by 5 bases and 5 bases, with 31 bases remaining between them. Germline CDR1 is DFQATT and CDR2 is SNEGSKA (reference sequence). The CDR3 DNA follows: TGCAGTGCTCTGGGGCCGTATAACGCAAACCCCCTAGGAAACGAGCAGTACTTC. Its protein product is CSALGPYNANPLGNEQYF.

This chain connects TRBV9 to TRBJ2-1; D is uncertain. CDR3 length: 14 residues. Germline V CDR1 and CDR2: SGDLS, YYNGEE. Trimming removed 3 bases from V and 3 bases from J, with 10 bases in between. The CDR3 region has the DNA TGTGCCAGCAGCGCTGGACCCGACTACAATGAGCAGTTCTTC. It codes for CASSAGPDYNEQFF.